This is a list of T cell receptor beta chains from one sample in a study of T-cell memory formation after mild COVID-19. TCRdb fed the 5' RACE reads into MiXCR, producing one record per CDR3 protein. The sample carries 95,000 to 110,000 distinct CDR3 sequences, approximately 15% recorded once. Sample: PBMCs or a T cell subset sorted from them (not recorded which). The receptors derive from a man aged 18 to 35 who had mild COVID-19 (a few samples of this study predate the infection). Cell type and time point are not known. Both conserved end residues are trimmed from each CDR3. A D gene is named only where the DNA matches it firmly.

d_call j_call v_call cdr3_aa
NA TRBJ2-2 TRBV4-1 ASSPAGGLDTGELF
TRBD1 TRBJ2-7 TRBV7-2 ASSLPRDRRLTYEQY
NA TRBJ2-7 TRBV4-1 ASSPRQGLYEQY
NA TRBJ2-2 TRBV29-1 SARDANTGELF
NA TRBJ2-1 TRBV7-2 ASSPLDFNEQF
NA TRBJ2-1 TRBV11-2 ASSLTSTHNEQF
NA TRBJ1-1 TRBV4-3 ASSQDPGIRNTEAF
NA TRBJ2-7 TRBV27 ASSFSASSYEQY
NA TRBJ2-5 TRBV12-3/TRBV12-4 ASRNPKWETQY
NA TRBJ1-1 TRBV28 ASSFFSLNTEAF
TRBD1 TRBJ1-2 TRBV12-3/TRBV12-4 ASSYTDRGPGYT
TRBD1 TRBJ2-3 TRBV6-2/TRBV6-3 ASSYSRGTPRAQY
NA TRBJ1-2 TRBV15 ATSRDVRGAEGYT
NA TRBJ2-7 TRBV7-8 ASSLFGEQY
NA TRBJ2-7 TRBV10-2 ASSETGQHYEQY
NA TRBJ2-4 TRBV12-3/TRBV12-4 ASSSQENIQY
NA TRBJ1-2 TRBV7-9 ASSLAWDGYT
NA TRBJ1-3 TRBV7-2 ASSLVYGVSGNTIY
NA TRBJ1-1 TRBV13 ASSSRRIRNTEAF
NA TRBJ2-1 TRBV5-1 ASSLAVLSYNEQF
TRBD1 TRBJ2-5 TRBV3-1 ASSPGTGDQETQY
NA TRBJ2-1 TRBV15 ATSRDLGGNEQF
NA TRBJ1-1 TRBV6-4 ASSDALGKWTEAF
NA TRBJ1-1 TRBV19 ATGRRGTEAF
NA TRBJ2-5 TRBV4-1 ASSQDSGATETQY
NA TRBJ1-5 TRBV3-1 ASSQVFSNQPQH
NA TRBJ2-2 TRBV6-4 ASSDSPEGELF
NA TRBJ1-2 TRBV4-1 ASSQDLGTPYGYT
TRBD1 TRBJ1-1 TRBV7-8 ASSDRDRVNTEAF
NA TRBJ2-3 TRBV27 ASTNLGGTRTDTQY
TRBD1 TRBJ1-1 TRBV4-3 ASSQDVGTGGMEAF
TRBD1 TRBJ2-3 TRBV4-3 ASSPSEGARPDTQY
NA TRBJ1-1 TRBV6-1 ATSEGDRSEAF
NA TRBJ1-2 TRBV5-4 ASSFQGGYGYT
NA TRBJ1-2 TRBV15 ATSRDRANYGYT
NA TRBJ1-1 TRBV7-9 ASSLGTTEAF
TRBD2 TRBJ2-1 TRBV5-1 ASSLAGLGDSEQF
NA TRBJ2-1 TRBV12-3/TRBV12-4 ASSLIGGRDEQF
NA TRBJ1-2 TRBV29-1 SPPSYGYT
NA TRBJ1-2 TRBV4-2 ASSQGGYFGYT
NA TRBJ2-5 TRBV18 ASSLSDYRGETQY
TRBD1 TRBJ2-7 TRBV20-1 SASQGDRGEQY
TRBD2 TRBJ2-5 TRBV7-2 ASSFSTSGGPGTQY